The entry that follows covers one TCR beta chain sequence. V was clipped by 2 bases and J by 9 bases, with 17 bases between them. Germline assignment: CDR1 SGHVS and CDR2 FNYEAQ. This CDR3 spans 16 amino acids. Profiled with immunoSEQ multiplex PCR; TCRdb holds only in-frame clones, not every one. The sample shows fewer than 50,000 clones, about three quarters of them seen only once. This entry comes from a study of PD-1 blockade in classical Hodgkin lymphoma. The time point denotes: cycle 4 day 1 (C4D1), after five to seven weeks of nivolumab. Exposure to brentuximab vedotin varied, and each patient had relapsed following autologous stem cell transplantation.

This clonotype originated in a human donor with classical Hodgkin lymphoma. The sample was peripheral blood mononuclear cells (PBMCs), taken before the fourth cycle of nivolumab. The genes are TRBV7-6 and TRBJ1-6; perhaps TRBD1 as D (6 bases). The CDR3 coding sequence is TGTGCCAGCAGCTTAAACCTACAGGGAGAGGGTTCACCCCTCCACTTT. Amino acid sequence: CASSLNLQGEGSPLHF.